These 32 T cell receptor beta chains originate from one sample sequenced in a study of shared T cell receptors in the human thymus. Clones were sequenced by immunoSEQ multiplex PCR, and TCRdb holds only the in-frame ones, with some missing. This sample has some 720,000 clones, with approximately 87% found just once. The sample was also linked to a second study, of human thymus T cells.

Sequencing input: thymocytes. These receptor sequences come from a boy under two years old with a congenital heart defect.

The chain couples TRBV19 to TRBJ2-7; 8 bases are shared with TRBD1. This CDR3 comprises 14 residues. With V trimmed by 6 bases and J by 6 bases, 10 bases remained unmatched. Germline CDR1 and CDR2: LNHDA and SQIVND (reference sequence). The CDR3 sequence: CASSASQGAGEQYF. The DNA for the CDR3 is TGTGCCAGTAGCGCTAGCCAGGGGGCAGGCGAGCAGTACTTC.

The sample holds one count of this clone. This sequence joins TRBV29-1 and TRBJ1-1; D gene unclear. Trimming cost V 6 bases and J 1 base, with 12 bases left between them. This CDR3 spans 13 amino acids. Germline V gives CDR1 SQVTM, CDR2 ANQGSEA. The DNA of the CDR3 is TGCAGCGTGATCCTCCGGTCGAACACTGAAGCTTTCTTT. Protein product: CSVILRSNTEAFF.

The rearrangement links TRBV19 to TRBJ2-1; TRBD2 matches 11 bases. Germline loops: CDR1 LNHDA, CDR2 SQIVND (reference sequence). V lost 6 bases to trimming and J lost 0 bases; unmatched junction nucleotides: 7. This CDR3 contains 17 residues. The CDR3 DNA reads TGTGCCAGTAGCCAACTAGCGGGAGTAAGCTCCTACAATGAGCAGTTCTTC. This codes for CASSQLAGVSSYNEQFF.

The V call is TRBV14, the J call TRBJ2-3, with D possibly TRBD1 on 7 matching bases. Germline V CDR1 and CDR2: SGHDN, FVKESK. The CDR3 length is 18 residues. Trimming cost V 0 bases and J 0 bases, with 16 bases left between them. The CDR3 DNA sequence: TGTGCCAGCAGCCAAGACCGAAAGACAGGGACTAGCACAGATACGCAGTATTTT. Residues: CASSQDRKTGTSTDTQYF.

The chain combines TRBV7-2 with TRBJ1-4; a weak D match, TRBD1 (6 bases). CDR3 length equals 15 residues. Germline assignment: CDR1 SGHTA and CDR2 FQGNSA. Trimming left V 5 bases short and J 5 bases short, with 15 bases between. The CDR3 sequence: CASSLQGARNEKLFF. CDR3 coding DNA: TGTGCCAGCAGCCTACAGGGCGCTCGAAATGAAAAACTGTTTTTT.

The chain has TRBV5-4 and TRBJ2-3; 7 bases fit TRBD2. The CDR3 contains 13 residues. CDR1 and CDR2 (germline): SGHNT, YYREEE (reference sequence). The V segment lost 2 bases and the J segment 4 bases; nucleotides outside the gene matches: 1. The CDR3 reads CASSFGRADTQYF. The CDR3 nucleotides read TGTGCCAGCAGCTTTGGGAGGGCAGATACGCAGTATTTT.

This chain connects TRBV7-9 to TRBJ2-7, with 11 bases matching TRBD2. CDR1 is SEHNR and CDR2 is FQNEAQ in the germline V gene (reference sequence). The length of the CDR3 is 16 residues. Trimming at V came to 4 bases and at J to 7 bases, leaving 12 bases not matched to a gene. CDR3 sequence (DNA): TGTGCCAGCAGCTCCAACCTACTAGCGGGAGAGGGAGAGCAGTACTTC. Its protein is CASSSNLLAGEGEQYF.

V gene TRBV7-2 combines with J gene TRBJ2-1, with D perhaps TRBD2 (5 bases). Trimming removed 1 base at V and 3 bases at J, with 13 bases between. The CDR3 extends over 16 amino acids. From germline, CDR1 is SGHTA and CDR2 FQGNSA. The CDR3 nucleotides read TGTGCCAGCAGCTTAGTGGTCCAGCGGAGCTACAATGAGCAGTTCTTC. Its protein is CASSLVVQRSYNEQFF.

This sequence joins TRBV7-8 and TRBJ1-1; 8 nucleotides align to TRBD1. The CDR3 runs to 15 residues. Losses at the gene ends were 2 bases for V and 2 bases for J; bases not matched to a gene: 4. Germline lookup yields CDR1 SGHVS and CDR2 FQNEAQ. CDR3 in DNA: TGTGCCAGCAGCTTAAGACAGGGGCCTAACACTGAAGCTTTCTTT. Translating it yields CASSLRQGPNTEAFF.

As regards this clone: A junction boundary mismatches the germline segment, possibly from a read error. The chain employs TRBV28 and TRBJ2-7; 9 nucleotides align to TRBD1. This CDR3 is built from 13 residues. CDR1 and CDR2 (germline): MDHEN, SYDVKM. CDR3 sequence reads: CASSFGLGQGLNF. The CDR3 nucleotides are TGTGCCAGCAGTTTTGGGCTGGGACAGGGTTTGAACTTC.

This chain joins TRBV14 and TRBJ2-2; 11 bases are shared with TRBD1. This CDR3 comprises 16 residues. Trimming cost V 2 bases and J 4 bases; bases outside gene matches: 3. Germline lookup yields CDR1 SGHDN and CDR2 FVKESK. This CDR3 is CASSQPGTGGTGELFF. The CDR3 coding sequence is TGTGCCAGCAGCCAACCAGGGACAGGGGGCACCGGGGAGCTGTTTTTT.

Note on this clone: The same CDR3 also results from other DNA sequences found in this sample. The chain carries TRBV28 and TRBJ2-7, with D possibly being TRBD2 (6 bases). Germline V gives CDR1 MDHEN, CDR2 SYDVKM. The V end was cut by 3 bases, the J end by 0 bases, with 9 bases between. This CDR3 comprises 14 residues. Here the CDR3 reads CASSLEGSSYEQYF. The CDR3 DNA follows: TGTGCCAGCAGTTTGGAGGGGAGCTCCTACGAGCAGTACTTC.

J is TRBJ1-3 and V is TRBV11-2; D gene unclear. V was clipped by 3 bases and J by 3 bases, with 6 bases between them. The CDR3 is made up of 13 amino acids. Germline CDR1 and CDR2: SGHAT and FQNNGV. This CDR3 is CASSFPGGNTIYF. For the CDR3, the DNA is TGTGCCAGCAGCTTTCCAGGTGGAAACACCATATATTTT. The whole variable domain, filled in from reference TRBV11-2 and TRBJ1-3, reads EAGVAQSPRYKIIEKRQSVAFWCNPISGHATLYWYQQILGQGPKLLIQFQNNGVVDDSQLPKDRFSAERLKGVDSTLKIQPAKLEDSAVYLCASSFPGGNTIYFGEGSWLTVV.

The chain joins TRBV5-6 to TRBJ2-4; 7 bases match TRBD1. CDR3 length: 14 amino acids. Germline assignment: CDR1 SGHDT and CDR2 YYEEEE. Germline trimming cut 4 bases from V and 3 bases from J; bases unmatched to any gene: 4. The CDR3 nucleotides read TGTGCCAGCAGCCCCGGGACAGTCAAAAACATTCAGTACTTC. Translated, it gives CASSPGTVKNIQYF.

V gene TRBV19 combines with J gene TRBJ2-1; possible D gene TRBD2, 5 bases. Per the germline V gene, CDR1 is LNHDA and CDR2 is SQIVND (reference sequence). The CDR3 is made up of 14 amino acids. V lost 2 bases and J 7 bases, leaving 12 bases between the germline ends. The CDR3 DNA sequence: TGTGCCAGTAGTATAATCCGGGGAGTTAATGAGCAGTTCTTC. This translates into CASSIIRGVNEQFF. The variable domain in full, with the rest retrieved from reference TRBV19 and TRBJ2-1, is DGGITQSPKYLFRKEGQNVTLSCEQNLNHDAMYWYRQDPGQGLRLIYYSQIVNDFQKGDIAEGYSVSREKKESFPLTVTSAQKNPTAFYLCASSIIRGVNEQFFGPGTRLTVL.

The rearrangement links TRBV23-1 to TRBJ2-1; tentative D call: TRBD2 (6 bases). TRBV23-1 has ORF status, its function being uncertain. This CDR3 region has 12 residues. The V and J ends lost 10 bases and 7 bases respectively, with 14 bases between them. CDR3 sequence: CAKRAGKNEQFF. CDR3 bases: TGCGCCAAAAGAGCGGGCAAAAATGAGCAGTTCTTC.

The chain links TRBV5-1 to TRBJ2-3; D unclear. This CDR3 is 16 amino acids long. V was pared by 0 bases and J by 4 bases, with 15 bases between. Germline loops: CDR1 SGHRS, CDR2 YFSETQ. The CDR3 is CASSLGCGPHADTQYF. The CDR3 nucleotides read TGCGCCAGCAGCTTGGGGTGCGGTCCACACGCAGATACGCAGTATTTT.

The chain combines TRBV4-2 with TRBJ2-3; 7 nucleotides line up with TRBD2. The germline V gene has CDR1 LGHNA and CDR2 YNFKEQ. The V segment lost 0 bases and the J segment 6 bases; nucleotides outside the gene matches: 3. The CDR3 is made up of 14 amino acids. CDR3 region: CASSQDGGFDTQYF. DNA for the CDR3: TGTGCCAGCAGCCAAGACGGGGGGTTTGATACGCAGTATTTT.

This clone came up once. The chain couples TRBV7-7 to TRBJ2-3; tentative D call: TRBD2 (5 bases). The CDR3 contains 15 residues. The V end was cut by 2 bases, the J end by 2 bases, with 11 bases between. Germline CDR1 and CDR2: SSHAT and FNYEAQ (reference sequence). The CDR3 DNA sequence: TGTGCCAGCAGCTTATTTCGGGGATTCACAGATACGCAGTATTTT. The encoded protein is CASSLFRGFTDTQYF.

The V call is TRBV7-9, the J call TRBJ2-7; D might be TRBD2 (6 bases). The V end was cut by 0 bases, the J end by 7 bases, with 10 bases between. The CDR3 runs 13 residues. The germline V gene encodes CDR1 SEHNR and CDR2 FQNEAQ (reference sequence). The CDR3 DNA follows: TGTGCCAGCAGCTTAGCGGGAGGAGGTGAGCAGTACTTC. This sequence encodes CASSLAGGGEQYF.

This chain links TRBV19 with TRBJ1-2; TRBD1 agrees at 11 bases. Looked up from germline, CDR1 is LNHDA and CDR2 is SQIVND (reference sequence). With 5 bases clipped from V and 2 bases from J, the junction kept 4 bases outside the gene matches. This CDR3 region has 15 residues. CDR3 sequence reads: CASSSDRGLNYGYTF. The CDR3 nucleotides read TGTGCCAGTAGTTCGGACAGGGGGCTGAACTATGGCTACACCTTC.

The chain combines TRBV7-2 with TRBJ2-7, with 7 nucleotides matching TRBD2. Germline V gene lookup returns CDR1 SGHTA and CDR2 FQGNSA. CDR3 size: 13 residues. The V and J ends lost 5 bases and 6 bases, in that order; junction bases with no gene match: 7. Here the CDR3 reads CASSTTSPSEQYF. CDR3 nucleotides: TGTGCCAGCAGCACGACTAGCCCGAGCGAGCAGTACTTC.

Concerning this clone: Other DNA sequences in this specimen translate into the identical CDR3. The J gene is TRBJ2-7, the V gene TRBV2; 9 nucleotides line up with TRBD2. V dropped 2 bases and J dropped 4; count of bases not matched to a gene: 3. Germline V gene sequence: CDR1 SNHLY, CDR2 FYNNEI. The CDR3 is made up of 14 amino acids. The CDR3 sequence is CASSETSGRYEQYF. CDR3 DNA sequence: TGTGCCAGCAGTGAAACCAGCGGGAGGTACGAGCAGTACTTC. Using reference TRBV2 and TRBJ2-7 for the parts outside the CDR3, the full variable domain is EPEVTQTPSHQVTQMGQEVILRCVPISNHLYFYWYRQILGQKVEFLVSFYNNEISEKSEIFDDQFSVERPDGSNFTLKIRSTKLEDSAMYFCASSETSGRYEQYFGPGTRLTVT.

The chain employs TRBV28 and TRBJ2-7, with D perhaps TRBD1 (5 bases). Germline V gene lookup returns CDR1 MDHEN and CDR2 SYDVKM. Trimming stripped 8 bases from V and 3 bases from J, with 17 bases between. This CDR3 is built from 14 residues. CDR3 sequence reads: CASGYPQGYYEQYF. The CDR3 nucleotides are TGTGCCAGCGGCTACCCCCAGGGCTACTACGAGCAGTACTTC.

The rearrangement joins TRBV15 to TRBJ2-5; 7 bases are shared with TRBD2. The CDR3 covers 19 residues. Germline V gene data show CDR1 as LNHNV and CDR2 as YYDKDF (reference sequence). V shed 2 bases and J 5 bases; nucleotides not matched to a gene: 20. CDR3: CATSRPPREEADGWETQYF. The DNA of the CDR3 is TGTGCCACCAGCAGACCCCCTCGGGAGGAAGCGGACGGATGGGAGACCCAGTACTTC.

CDR3: CASSPMAYTSGTDTQYF. CDR3 nucleotide sequence: TGTGCCAGCAGCCCAATGGCCTACACTAGCGGCACAGATACGCAGTATTTT. The J gene is TRBJ2-3, the V gene TRBV7-2; 7 bases agree with TRBD2. This CDR3 contains 17 residues. The junction had 12 bases not matched to a gene; V was cut back by 5 bases and J by 1 base. Germline V gene sequence: CDR1 SGHTA, CDR2 FQGNSA. The entire variable domain, with the rest obtained from reference TRBV7-2 and TRBJ2-3, is as follows: GAGVSQSPSNKVTEKGKDVELRCDPISGHTALYWYRQSLGQGLEFLIYFQGNSAPDKSGLPSDRFSAERTGGSVSTLTIQRTQQEDSAVYLCASSPMAYTSGTDTQYFGPGTRLTVL.

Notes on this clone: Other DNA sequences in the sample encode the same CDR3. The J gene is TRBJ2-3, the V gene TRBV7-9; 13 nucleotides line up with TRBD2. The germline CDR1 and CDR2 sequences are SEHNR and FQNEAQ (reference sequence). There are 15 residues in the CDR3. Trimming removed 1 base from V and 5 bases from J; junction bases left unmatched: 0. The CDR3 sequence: CASSLGLAGGDTQYF. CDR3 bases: TGTGCCAGCAGCTTAGGACTAGCGGGAGGAGATACGCAGTATTTT.

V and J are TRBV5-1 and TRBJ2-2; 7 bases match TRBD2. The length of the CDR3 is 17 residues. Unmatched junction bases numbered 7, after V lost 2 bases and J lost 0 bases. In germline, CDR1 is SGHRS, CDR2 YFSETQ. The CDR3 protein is CASSLAGIHANTGELFF. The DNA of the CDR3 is TGCGCCAGCAGCTTAGCGGGAATACACGCGAACACCGGGGAGCTGTTTTTT.

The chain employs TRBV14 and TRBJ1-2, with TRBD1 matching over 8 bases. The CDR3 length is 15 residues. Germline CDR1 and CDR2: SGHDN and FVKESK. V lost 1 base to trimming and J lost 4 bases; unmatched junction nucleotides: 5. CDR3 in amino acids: CASSQGQGASYGYTF. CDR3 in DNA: TGTGCCAGCAGCCAAGGTCAGGGGGCGAGCTATGGCTACACCTTC.

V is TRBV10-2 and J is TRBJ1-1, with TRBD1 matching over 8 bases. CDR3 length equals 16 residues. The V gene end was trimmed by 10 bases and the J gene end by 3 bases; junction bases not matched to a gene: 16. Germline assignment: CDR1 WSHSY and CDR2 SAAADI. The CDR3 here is CATHVDRERGDTEAFF. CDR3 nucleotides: TGCGCCACCCACGTGGACAGGGAGCGAGGGGACACTGAAGCTTTCTTT.

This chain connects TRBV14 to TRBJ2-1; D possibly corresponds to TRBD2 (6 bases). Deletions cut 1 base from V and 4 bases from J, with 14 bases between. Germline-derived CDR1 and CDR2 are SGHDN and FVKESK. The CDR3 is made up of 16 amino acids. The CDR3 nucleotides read TGTGCCAGCAGCCAAGTAGCGGAACAAAAATACAATGAGCAGTTCTTC. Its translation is CASSQVAEQKYNEQFF.

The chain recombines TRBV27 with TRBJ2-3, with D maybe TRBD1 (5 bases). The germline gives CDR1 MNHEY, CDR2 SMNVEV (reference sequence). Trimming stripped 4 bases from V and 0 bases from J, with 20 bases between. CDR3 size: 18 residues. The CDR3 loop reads CASSSLRQSYISTDTQYF. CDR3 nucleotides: TGTGCCAGCAGTTCCCTCCGACAGAGCTACATTAGCACAGATACGCAGTATTTT.